This TCR beta chain was recovered during a study of PD-1 blockade in classical Hodgkin lymphoma. Notes on the study in general: The CD4+ diversity rise by C4D1 was clearest in complete responders.

The repertoire was sequenced with immunoSEQ multiplex PCR; TCRdb's copy has only in-frame clones and lacks some. This table has around 23,000 clones, roughly 90% appearing once. Germline-derived CDR1 and CDR2 are SGHNT and YYREEE (reference sequence). V dropped 0 bases and J dropped 2; count of bases not matched to a gene: 11. This CDR3 is built from 19 residues. Turning to this clone: The antigen is unknown.

The time point was: cycle 4 day 1 (C4D1), after less than 7 weeks of nivolumab. No patient escaped relapse after autologous stem cell transplantation, and brentuximab vedotin exposure varied. The receptor was isolated from a human donor with classical Hodgkin lymphoma. Sequencing was performed on peripheral blood mononuclear cells (PBMCs), taken before the fourth cycle of nivolumab. The chain has TRBV5-4 and TRBJ1-5; 10 bases map to TRBD1. CDR3 DNA: TGTGCCAGCAGCTTGGGAGGCGACAGGGGGCGGGTTTGCAATCAGCCCCAGCATTTT. This encodes CASSLGGDRGRVCNQPQHF.